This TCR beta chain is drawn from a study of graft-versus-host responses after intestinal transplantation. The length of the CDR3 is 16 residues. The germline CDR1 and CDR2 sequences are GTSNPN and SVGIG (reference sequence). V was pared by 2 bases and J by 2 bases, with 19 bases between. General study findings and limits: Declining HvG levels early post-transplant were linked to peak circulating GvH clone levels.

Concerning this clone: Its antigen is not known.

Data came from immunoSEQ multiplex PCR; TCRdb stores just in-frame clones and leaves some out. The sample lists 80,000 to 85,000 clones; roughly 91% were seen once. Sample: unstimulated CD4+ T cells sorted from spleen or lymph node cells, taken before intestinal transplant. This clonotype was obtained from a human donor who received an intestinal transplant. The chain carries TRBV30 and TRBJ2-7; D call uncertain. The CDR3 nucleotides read TGTGCCTGGAGTCGTTTAGCTAGTCAGACGCCCTACGAGCAGTACTTC. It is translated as CAWSRLASQTPYEQYF.